The 18 T cell receptor beta chains reported below all come from one sample, sequenced in a study of T cells expressing NK-cell markers (dated by TCRdb to the early 2020s). The library was produced with 5' RACE. Sequencing relied on an Illumina HiSeq 2000. After TCRdb reprocessed the reads, each CDR3 protein sequence was kept as one row, without DNA. The sample table on file contains approximately 420,000 distinct CDR3 sequences. Together, the top ten hold around 10% of the sample. Material for sequencing was blood T cells: a sorted CD56 or NKG2C T cell subset, CD4+ or CD8+ T cells, or bulk PBMC T cells (not recorded which). Every receptor here comes from a woman in her fifties or sixties in good health. Donor details come from another sample of the same person, matched by shared clones.

The V and J genes are TRBV18 and TRBJ2-7; TCRdb outputs TRBD2, but without DNA this stays unchecked. Germline values: CDR1 KGHSH, CDR2 LQKENI. The CDR3 runs 14 residues. The chain's CDR3 is CASSSLAGVSEQYF.

The chain joins TRBV6-5 to TRBJ2-5. Germline values: CDR1 MNHEY, CDR2 SVGAGI. The CDR3 runs 11 residues. This CDR3 is CASRLKETQYF.

V and J are TRBV5-1 and TRBJ2-1; TCRdb proposes TRBD2, but this gene call is untestable without DNA. Germline-derived CDR1 and CDR2 are SGHRS and YFSETQ. The CDR3 is made up of 18 amino acids. The CDR3: CASSLVGEVAGIYNEQFF.

This chain connects TRBV4-1 to TRBJ2-7; checking the TCRdb D call of TRBD2 is not possible without DNA. The CDR3 runs to 16 residues. Germline CDR1 is MGHRA and CDR2 is YSYEKL. The CDR3 is CASSQDRGILSYEQYF.

This chain uses TRBV11-2 with TRBJ1-1; TCRdb's D call of TRBD1 is untestable without DNA. CDR1 is SGHAT and CDR2 is FQNNGV in the germline V gene. This CDR3 is built from 14 residues. The CDR3 loop reads CASSPGARNTEAFF. Full variable domain (outside the CDR3, taken from reference TRBV11-2 and TRBJ1-1): EAGVAQSPRYKIIEKRQSVAFWCNPISGHATLYWYQQILGQGPKLLIQFQNNGVVDDSQLPKDRFSAERLKGVDSTLKIQPAKLEDSAVYLCASSPGARNTEAFFGQGTRLTVV.

The chain combines TRBV5-1 with TRBJ2-3; TCRdb picks TRBD1, but there is no DNA to check that call. Germline lookup yields CDR1 SGHRS and CDR2 YFSETQ. The CDR3 extends over 18 amino acids. CDR3 amino acids: CASSLVGTGLRGADTQYF. Looking up the rest from reference TRBV5-1 and TRBJ2-3 gives the full variable domain: KAGVTQTPRYLIKTRGQQVTLSCSPISGHRSVSWYQQTPGQGLQFLFEYFSETQRNKGNFPGRFSGRQFSNSRSEMNVSTLELGDSALYLCASSLVGTGLRGADTQYFGPGTRLTVL.

V is TRBV12-3 or TRBV12-4 and J is TRBJ2-7; the TCRdb call, TRBD1, lacks DNA for checking. This CDR3 is built from 15 residues. The CDR3 reads CASSFWGRSGNEQYF.

The V call is TRBV23-1, the J call TRBJ1-1; TCRdb picks TRBD1, but there is no DNA to check that call. TRBV23-1 is identified as an open reading frame with a role that is uncertain. The length of the CDR3 is 12 residues. The CDR3 region is CARTVGNTEAFF.

The V call is TRBV20-1, the J call TRBJ2-3; the TRBD1 assignment by TCRdb is unverifiable without DNA. CDR3 size: 15 residues. Per the germline V gene, CDR1 is DFQATT and CDR2 is SNEGSKA (reference sequence). CDR3 sequence reads: CSARRQGKSADTQYF.

The chain joins TRBV30 to TRBJ2-5; the TRBD1 assignment by TCRdb is unverifiable without DNA. This CDR3 has 12 residues. From germline, CDR1 is GTSNPN and CDR2 SVGIG (reference sequence). The CDR3: CAWVGGMETQYF.

The V gene is TRBV7-2, the J gene TRBJ2-1; absent DNA, TCRdb's TRBD1 call cannot be checked. Germline V gene sequence: CDR1 SGHTA, CDR2 FQGNSA. This CDR3 is 14 amino acids long. The CDR3 here is CASHTPGHRNEQFF.

The chain joins TRBV7-9 to TRBJ2-1; absent DNA, TCRdb's TRBD1 call cannot be checked. CDR1 and CDR2 from the germline V gene are SEHNR and FQNEAQ (reference sequence). The CDR3 totals 19 residues. The CDR3 protein is CASSLVVEVKQRRYNEQFF. Variable domain in full (rest from reference TRBV7-9 and TRBJ2-1): DTGVSQNPRHKITKRGQNVTFRCDPISEHNRLYWYRQTLGQGPEFLTYFQNEAQLEKSRLLSDRFSAERPKGSFSTLEIQRTEQGDSAMYLCASSLVVEVKQRRYNEQFFGPGTRLTVL.

The chain employs TRBV5-1 and TRBJ2-1; TCRdb gives TRBD2 as the D gene, but with no DNA this cannot be confirmed. The CDR3 extends over 15 amino acids. Germline V gene data show CDR1 as SGHRS and CDR2 as YFSETQ. This chain's CDR3 is CASSLVGPSYNEQFF.

This sequence joins TRBV12-3 or TRBV12-4 and TRBJ1-1; TCRdb calls TRBD1, which cannot be checked without DNA. This CDR3 has 13 residues. CDR3: CASSLVQGMGAFF.

This rearrangement joins TRBV24-1 to TRBJ2-2; the TCRdb D gene call, TRBD2, has no DNA to confirm it. The CDR3 covers 17 residues. Germline assignment: CDR1 KGHDR and CDR2 SFDVKD. The CDR3: CATSDLLAGPNTGELFF.

The gene calls are TRBV5-1 and TRBJ2-2. The CDR3 runs 16 residues. CDR1 and CDR2 from the germline V gene are SGHRS and YFSETQ. The chain's CDR3 is CASSPSTTENTGELFF.

The chain combines TRBV6-2 or TRBV6-3 with TRBJ1-1; no DNA is available, so the TRBD1 call from TCRdb remains unchecked. The CDR3 loop spans 15 amino acids. Germline CDR1 is MNHEY and CDR2 is SVGEGT. The chain's CDR3 is CASTPGRDMNTEAFF.

This chain connects TRBV6-6 to TRBJ2-2; the TCRdb call, TRBD1, lacks DNA for checking. Looked up from germline, CDR1 is MNHNY and CDR2 is SVGAGI (reference sequence). This CDR3 contains 17 residues. CDR3 loop: CAIGGPLRQGDTGELFF.